This is a list of T cell receptor beta chains from one sample in a study of T cell changes during pregnancy in multiple sclerosis. Data came from immunoSEQ multiplex PCR; TCRdb stores just in-frame clones and leaves some out. Among roughly 68,000 clones, about 92% were seen once, and the ten largest hold around 1.3%. The material sequenced was peripheral blood, taken in the second trimester of pregnancy. Source of these receptors: a female donor in good health, enrolled as a control in a pregnancy study. The CDR3 runs from the conserved cysteine through the conserved F or W. D genes are given only for firm matches. For some rows the clone size is stated as once, few or many, or as a class when expanded; others skip it.

j_call: TRBJ2-1; v_call: TRBV29-1; d_call: NA; clone_size: NA; cdr3_nt: TGCAGCGTTGAAGCGGGGGCCTACAATGAGCAGTTCTTC; cdr3_aa: CSVEAGAYNEQFF
j_call: TRBJ2-5; v_call: TRBV7-9; d_call: TRBD2; clone_size: NA; cdr3_nt: TGTGCCAGCAGCCCCCGGGAGGGGACGGGGGAGACCCAGTACTTC; cdr3_aa: CASSPREGTGETQYF
j_call: TRBJ2-1; v_call: TRBV19; d_call: TRBD2; clone_size: NA; cdr3_nt: TGTGCCAGTACCCAAAAGGGGACTAGCGGTCTTAATGAGCAGTTCTTC; cdr3_aa: CASTQKGTSGLNEQFF
j_call: TRBJ2-3; v_call: TRBV5-1; d_call: NA; clone_size: NA; cdr3_nt: TGCGCCAGCAGCGGCGTGGGGAGTTCTAGCACAGATACGCAGTATTTT; cdr3_aa: CASSGVGSSSTDTQYF
j_call: TRBJ1-2; v_call: TRBV2; d_call: NA; clone_size: NA; cdr3_nt: TGTGCCAGCAGTACACAGGGCCCCTATGGCTACACCTTC; cdr3_aa: CASSTQGPYGYTF
j_call: TRBJ2-3; v_call: TRBV7-2; d_call: NA; clone_size: once; cdr3_nt: TGTGCCAGCAGCTCTGGGGGGACGGGATTCTCCACAGATACGCAGTATTTT; cdr3_aa: CASSSGGTGFSTDTQYF
j_call: TRBJ2-5; v_call: TRBV5-1; d_call: NA; clone_size: NA; cdr3_nt: TGCGCCAGCAGCTTCACCAGTACGGAGACCCAGTACTTC; cdr3_aa: CASSFTSTETQYF
j_call: TRBJ2-3; v_call: TRBV6-4; d_call: TRBD2; clone_size: NA; cdr3_nt: TGTGCCAGCAGTGTTGCGGGAGACGGCACAGATACGCAGTATTTT; cdr3_aa: CASSVAGDGTDTQYF
j_call: TRBJ2-3; v_call: TRBV7-2; d_call: TRBD2; clone_size: NA; cdr3_nt: TGTGCCAGCAGCACGGGACTAGCGGGAGGGCGCGGGGATACGCAGTATTTT; cdr3_aa: CASSTGLAGGRGDTQYF
j_call: TRBJ2-1; v_call: TRBV6-4; d_call: TRBD2; clone_size: NA; cdr3_nt: TGTGCCAGCGGAAGTAGCGGGACATCCCTCAATGAGCAGTTCTTC; cdr3_aa: CASGSSGTSLNEQFF
j_call: TRBJ1-1; v_call: TRBV5-1; d_call: TRBD1; clone_size: NA; cdr3_nt: TGCGCCAGCAGCTGGGACAGGAATGAAGCTTTCTTT; cdr3_aa: CASSWDRNEAFF
j_call: TRBJ2-1; v_call: TRBV30; d_call: TRBD1; clone_size: NA; cdr3_nt: TGTGCCTGGGGAGGACAGGGGAAGCAGTTCTTC; cdr3_aa: CAWGGQGKQFF
j_call: TRBJ2-3; v_call: TRBV6-5; d_call: TRBD1; clone_size: NA; cdr3_nt: TGTGCCACTGAGGGGGCAGGAGATACGCAGTATTTT; cdr3_aa: CATEGAGDTQYF
j_call: TRBJ2-3; v_call: TRBV27; d_call: NA; clone_size: NA; cdr3_nt: TGTGCCAGCGGCCAGTTTTTGACAGATACGCAGTATTTT; cdr3_aa: CASGQFLTDTQYF
j_call: TRBJ2-3; v_call: TRBV4-2; d_call: NA; clone_size: once; cdr3_nt: TGTGCCAGCAGCCAAGCACCGACGGGGACTAGCACAGATACGCAGTATTTT; cdr3_aa: CASSQAPTGTSTDTQYF
j_call: TRBJ1-2; v_call: TRBV28; d_call: NA; clone_size: NA; cdr3_nt: TGTGCCAGCAGTCTCAGGGTAGACGGCTACACCTTC; cdr3_aa: CASSLRVDGYTF
j_call: TRBJ1-1; v_call: TRBV15; d_call: NA; clone_size: NA; cdr3_nt: TGTGCCACCAGCAGGGAGGGCGGGACTGAAGCTTTCTTT; cdr3_aa: CATSREGGTEAFF
j_call: TRBJ2-5; v_call: TRBV15; d_call: NA; clone_size: NA; cdr3_nt: TGTGCCACCAGCAGAACAGGGGAGGTGTTGGAGACCCAGTACTTC; cdr3_aa: CATSRTGEVLETQYF
j_call: TRBJ2-7; v_call: TRBV6-5; d_call: TRBD2; clone_size: NA; cdr3_nt: TGTGCCAGCAGTTCGACTAGCGGCTCCTACGAGCAGTACTTC; cdr3_aa: CASSSTSGSYEQYF
j_call: TRBJ2-5; v_call: TRBV19; d_call: TRBD1; clone_size: NA; cdr3_nt: TGTGCCAGTAGAATCCGGACAGGGGCCGGGGGGGAGACCCAGTACTTC; cdr3_aa: CASRIRTGAGGETQYF
j_call: TRBJ1-1; v_call: TRBV18; d_call: NA; clone_size: NA; cdr3_nt: TGTGCCAGCTCACCAGGTAGGAGCACTGAAGCTTTCTTT; cdr3_aa: CASSPGRSTEAFF
j_call: TRBJ2-3; v_call: TRBV30; d_call: TRBD1; clone_size: NA; cdr3_nt: TGTGCCTGGCAGCCGGTCCGGGACAGGGGGCAAACAGATACGCAGTATTTT; cdr3_aa: CAWQPVRDRGQTDTQYF